This T cell receptor (beta chain) was sequenced during a study of blood T cells in healthy people across ages. Germline values: CDR1 SQVTM, CDR2 ANQGSEA. The CDR3 is made up of 13 amino acids. It was with a sample-barcoded 5' primer and a J-beta primer mix that a second PCR of roughly 7 to 12 cycles was run. CDR3-containing paired-end reads numbering at least 2.5 million came from each sample. TCRdb re-called the 5' RACE reads through MiXCR, storing one row per CDR3 protein. The profile shows more than 800,000 distinct CDR3 sequences, more than 35% of them singletons. General study results and limits: Long-lived and aged donors differed, with more naive CD4+ cells and higher diversity in the long-lived.

To note about this clonotype: The antigen remains unidentified. A much larger clonotype is one base distant, so this may be a read error.

The sequence was collected from a woman aged 55-70 years in good health. The sequenced sample consisted of blood. The chain carries TRBV29-1 and TRBJ2-1; 7 bases line up with TRBD2. In DNA, the CDR3 is TGCAACAGCCGGGACTATAGCTACAATGAGCAGTTCTTC. Its protein is CNSRDYSYNEQFF.